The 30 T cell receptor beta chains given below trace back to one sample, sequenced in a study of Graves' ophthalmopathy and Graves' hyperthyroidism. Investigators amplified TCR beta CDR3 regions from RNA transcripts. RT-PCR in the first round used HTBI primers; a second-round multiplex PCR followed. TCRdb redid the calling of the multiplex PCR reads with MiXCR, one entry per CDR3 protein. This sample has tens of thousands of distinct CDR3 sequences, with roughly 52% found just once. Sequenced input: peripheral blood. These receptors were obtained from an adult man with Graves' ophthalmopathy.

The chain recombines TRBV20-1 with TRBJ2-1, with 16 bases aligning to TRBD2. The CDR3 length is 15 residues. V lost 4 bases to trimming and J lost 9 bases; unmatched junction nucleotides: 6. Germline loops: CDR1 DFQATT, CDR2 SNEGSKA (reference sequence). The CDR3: CSATSGTSGRGEQFF. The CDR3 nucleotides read TGCAGTGCTACCTCCGGGACTAGCGGGAGGGGTGAGCAGTTCTTC.

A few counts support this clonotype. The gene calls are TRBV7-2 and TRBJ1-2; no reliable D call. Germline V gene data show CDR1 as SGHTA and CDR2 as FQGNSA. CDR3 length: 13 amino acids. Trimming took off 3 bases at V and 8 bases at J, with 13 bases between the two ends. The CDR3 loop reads CASSLLNLGGYTF. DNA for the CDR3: TGTGCCAGCAGCTTGCTGAACCTCGGGGGCTACACCTTC. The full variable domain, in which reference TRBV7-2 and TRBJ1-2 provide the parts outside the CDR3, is GAGVSQSPSNKVTEKGKDVELRCDPISGHTALYWYRQSLGQGLEFLIYFQGNSAPDKSGLPSDRFSAERTGGSVSTLTIQRTQQEDSAVYLCASSLLNLGGYTFGSGTRLTVV.

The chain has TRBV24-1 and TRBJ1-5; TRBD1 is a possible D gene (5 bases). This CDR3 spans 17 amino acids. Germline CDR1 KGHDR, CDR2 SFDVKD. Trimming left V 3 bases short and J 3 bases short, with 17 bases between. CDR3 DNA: TGTGCCACCAGTGATCCGGGTGGGGAGGGGTTCAATCAGCCCCAGCATTTT. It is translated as CATSDPGGEGFNQPQHF.

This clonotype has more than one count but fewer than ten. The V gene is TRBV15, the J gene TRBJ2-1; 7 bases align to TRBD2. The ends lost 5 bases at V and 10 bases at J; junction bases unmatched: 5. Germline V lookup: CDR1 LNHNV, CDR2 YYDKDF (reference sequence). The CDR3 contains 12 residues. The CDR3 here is CATSVRDYEQFF. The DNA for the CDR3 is TGTGCCACCAGCGTGAGGGACTACGAGCAGTTCTTC.

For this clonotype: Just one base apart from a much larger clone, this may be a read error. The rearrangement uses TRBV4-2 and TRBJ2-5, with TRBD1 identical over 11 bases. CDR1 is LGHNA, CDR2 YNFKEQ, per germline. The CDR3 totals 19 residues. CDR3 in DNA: TGTACCAGCAGCCAAGATCGGGACAGGGGGAGAGGTGGGCGAGAGACCCAGTACTTC. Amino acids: CTSSQDRDRGRGGRETQYF.

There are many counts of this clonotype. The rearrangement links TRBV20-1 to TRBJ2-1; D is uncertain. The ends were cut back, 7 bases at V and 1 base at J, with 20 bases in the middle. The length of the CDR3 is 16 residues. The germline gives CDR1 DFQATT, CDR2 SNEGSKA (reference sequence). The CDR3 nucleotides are TGCAGTGTCCCGTCCGTCACTGTACTGTCCTACAATGAGCAGTTCTTC. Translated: CSVPSVTVLSYNEQFF.

The CDR3 DNA follows: TGTGCCAGTAGTTGGGGGAGTGAAGCTTTCTTT. Its protein product is CASSWGSEAFF. The chain carries TRBV19 and TRBJ1-1, with D tentatively TRBD1 (5 bases). In germline, CDR1 is LNHDA, CDR2 SQIVND (reference sequence). The CDR3 is made up of 11 amino acids. V lost 5 bases and J 7 bases, leaving 8 bases between the germline ends.

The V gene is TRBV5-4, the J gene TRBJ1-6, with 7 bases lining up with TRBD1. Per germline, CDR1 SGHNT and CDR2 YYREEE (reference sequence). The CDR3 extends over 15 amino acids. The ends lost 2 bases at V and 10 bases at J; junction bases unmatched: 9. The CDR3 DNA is TGTGCCAGCAGCTTAGAAAGGGGGCCGGGGTCACCCCTCCACTTT. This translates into CASSLERGPGSPLHF.

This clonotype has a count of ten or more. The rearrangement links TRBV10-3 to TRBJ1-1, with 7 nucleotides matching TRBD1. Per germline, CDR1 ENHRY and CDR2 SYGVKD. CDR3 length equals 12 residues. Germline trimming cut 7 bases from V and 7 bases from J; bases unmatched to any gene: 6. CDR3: CAITSRDSEAFF. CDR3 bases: TGTGCCATCACCTCCCGGGACAGTGAAGCTTTCTTT.

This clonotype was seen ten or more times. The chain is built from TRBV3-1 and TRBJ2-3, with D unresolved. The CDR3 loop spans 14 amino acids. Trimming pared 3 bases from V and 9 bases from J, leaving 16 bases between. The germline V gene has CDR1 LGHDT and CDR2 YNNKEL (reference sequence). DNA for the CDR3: TGTGCCAGCAGCCAGGACCAAATTCCGGGCACGCAGTATTTT. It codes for CASSQDQIPGTQYF.

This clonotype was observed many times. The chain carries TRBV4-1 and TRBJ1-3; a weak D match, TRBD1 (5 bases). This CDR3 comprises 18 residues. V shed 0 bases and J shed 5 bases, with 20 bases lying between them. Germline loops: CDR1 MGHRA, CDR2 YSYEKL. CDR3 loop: CASSQEARNPGMRNTIYF. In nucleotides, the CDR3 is TGCGCCAGCAGCCAAGAAGCGAGGAACCCAGGGATGAGAAACACCATATATTTT.

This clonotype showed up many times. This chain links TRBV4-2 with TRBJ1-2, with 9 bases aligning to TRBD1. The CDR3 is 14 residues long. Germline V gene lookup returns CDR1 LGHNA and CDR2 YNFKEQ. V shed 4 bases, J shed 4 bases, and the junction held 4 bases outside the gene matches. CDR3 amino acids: CASSPGQGLYGYTF. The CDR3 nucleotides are TGTGCCAGCAGCCCCGGACAGGGGCTCTATGGCTACACCTTC.

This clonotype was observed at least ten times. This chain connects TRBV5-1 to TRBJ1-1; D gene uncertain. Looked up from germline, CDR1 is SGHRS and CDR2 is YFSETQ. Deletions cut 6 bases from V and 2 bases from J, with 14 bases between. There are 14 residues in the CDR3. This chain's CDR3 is CASTPTTGNTEAFF. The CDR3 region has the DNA TGCGCCAGCACCCCAACGACGGGTAACACTGAAGCTTTCTTT.

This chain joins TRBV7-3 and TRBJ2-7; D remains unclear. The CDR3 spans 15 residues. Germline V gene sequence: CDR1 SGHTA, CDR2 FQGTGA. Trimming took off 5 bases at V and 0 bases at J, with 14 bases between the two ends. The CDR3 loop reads CASSPNGASSYEQYF. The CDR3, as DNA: TGTGCCAGCAGCCCCAACGGCGCAAGCTCCTACGAGCAGTACTTC. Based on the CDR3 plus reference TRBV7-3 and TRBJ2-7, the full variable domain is GAGVSQTPSNKVTEKGKYVELRCDPISGHTALYWYRQSLGQGPEFLIYFQGTGAADDSGLPNDRFFAVRPEGSVSTLKIQRTERGDSAVYLCASSPNGASSYEQYFGPGTRLTVT.

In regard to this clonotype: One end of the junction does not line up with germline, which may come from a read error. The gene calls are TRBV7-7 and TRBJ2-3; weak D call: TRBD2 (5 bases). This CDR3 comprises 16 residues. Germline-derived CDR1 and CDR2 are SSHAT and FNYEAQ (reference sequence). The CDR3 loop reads CASSFSPGTSTDTQYF. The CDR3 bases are TGTGCTAGCAGCTTTAGTCCGGGAACTAGCACAGATACGCAGTATTTT. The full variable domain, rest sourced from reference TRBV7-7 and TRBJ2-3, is GAGVSQSPRYKVTKRGQDVTLRCDPISSHATLYWYQQALGQGPEFLTYFNYEAQPDKSGLPSDRFSAERPEGSISTLTIQRTEQRDSAMYRCASSFSPGTSTDTQYFGPGTRLTVL.

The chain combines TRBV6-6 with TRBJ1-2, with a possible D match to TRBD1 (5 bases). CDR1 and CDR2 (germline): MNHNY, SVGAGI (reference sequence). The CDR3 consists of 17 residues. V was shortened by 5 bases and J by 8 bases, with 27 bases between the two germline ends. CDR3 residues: CASSPKTSGGSQEGYTF. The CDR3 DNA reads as TGTGCCAGCAGTCCCAAGACTAGCGGGGGGAGCCAGGAAGGCTACACCTTC.

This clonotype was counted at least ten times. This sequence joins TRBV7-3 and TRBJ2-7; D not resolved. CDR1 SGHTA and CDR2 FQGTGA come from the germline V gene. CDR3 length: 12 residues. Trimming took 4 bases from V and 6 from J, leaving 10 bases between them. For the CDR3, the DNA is TGTGCCAGCAGCTCCACCCCCGGCGAGCAGTACTTC. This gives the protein CASSSTPGEQYF.

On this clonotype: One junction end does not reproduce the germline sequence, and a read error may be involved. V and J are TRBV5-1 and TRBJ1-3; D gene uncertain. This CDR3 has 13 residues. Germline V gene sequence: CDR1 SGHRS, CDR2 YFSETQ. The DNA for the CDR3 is TGTGCCAGCAGCTTGAGTCAGGTGAACACCATATATTTT. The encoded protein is CASSLSQVNTIYF.

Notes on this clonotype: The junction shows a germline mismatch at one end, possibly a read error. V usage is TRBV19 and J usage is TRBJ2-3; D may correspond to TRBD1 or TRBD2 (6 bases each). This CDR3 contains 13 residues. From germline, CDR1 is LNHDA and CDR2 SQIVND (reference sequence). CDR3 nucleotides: TGTGCCAGTACCTCCGGGGGCACAAATACACAGTATTTT. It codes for CASTSGGTNTQYF.

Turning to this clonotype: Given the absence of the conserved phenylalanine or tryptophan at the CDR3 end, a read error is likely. The DNA of the CDR3 is TGTGCCAGCAGCTTAGGACCCCCAAGCTCCTATAATTCACCCCTCCACCTT. Translation: CASSLGPPSSYNSPLHL. The chain employs TRBV7-9 and TRBJ1-6; D uncertain. V was cut by 1 base and J by 0 bases, with 10 bases left in between. This CDR3 contains 17 residues. From germline, CDR1 is SEHNR and CDR2 FQNEAQ (reference sequence).

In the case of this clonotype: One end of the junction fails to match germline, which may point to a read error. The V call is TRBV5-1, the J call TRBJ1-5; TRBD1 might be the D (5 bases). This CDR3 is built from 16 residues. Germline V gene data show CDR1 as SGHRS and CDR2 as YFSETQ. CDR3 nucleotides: TGCGCCAGCAGCTTAAGTCCAGCAGGGAGCAATCGGCCCCAGCATTTT. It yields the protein CASSLSPAGSNRPQHF.

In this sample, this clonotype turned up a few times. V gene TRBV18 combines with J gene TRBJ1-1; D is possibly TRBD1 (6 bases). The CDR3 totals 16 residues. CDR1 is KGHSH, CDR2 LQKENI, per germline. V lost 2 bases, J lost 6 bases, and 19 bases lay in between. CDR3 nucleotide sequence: TGTGCCAGCTCACCAAATCCCGGTTCAGGGGTCGCTGAAGCTTTCTTT. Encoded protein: CASSPNPGSGVAEAFF.

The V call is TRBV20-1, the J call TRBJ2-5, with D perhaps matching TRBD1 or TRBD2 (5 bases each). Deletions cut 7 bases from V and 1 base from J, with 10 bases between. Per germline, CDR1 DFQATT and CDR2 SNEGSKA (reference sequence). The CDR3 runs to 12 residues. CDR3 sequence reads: CSGGGPQETQYF. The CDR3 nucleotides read TGCAGTGGTGGGGGACCCCAAGAGACCCAGTACTTC.

The CDR3 DNA follows: TGTGCCAGCAGCTTAGTCGGACAGGGGGGTAGGGGGCAGTTCTTC. Translated: CASSLVGQGGRGQFF. V usage is TRBV7-6 and J usage is TRBJ2-1; 10 nucleotides match TRBD1. The CDR3 consists of 15 residues. CDR1 SGHVS and CDR2 FNYEAQ come from the germline V gene. Unmatched junction bases numbered 9, after V lost 1 base and J lost 12 bases.

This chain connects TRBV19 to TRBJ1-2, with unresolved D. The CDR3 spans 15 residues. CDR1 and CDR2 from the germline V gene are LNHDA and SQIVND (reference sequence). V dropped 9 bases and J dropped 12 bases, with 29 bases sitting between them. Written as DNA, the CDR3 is TGTGCCAGCGCATCGGGCCGACTTTCGAGCTCTGGAAACACCTTC. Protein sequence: CASASGRLSSSGNTF.

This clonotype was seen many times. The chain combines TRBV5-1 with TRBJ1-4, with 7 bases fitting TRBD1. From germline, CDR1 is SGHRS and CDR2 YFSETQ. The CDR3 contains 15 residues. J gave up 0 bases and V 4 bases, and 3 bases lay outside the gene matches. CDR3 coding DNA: TGCGCCAGCAGCCCCACAGGGGCAACTAATGAAAAACTGTTTTTT. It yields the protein CASSPTGATNEKLFF.

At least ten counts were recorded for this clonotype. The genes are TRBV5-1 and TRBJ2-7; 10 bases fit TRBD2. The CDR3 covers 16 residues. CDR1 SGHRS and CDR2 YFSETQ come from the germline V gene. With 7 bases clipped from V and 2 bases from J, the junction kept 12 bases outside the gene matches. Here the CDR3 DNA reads TGCGCCAGCCGTGAAGGGGCTAGCGGGGGTCCCTACGAGCAGTACTTC. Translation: CASREGASGGPYEQYF.

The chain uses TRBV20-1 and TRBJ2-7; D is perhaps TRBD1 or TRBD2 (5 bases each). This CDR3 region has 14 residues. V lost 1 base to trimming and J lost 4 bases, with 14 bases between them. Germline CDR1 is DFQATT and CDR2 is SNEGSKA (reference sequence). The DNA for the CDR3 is TGCAGTGCTAGAGCCCCGGGACCAGATTACGAGCAGTACTTC. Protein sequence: CSARAPGPDYEQYF.

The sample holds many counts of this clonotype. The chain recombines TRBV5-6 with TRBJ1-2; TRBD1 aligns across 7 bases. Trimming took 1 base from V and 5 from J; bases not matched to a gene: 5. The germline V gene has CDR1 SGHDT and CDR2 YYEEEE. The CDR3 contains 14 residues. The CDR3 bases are TGTGCCAGCAGCTTGCTTAGGGACAGATATGGCTACACCTTC. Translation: CASSLLRDRYGYTF.

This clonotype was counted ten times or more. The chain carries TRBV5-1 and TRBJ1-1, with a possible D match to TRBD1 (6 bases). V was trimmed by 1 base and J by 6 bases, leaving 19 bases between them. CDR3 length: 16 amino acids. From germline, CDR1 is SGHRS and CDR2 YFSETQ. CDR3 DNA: TGCGCCAGCAGCTTGTACCCAGGAGGGACAAGCGCTGAAGCTTTCTTT. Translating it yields CASSLYPGGTSAEAFF.